These T cell receptor beta chains were read from a single sample in a study of T cell responses to AZD1222 COVID-19 vaccine. Clones were read by immunoSEQ multiplex PCR, and TCRdb kept only the in-frame ones, dropping some. The top ten clones hold about 9% of a sample with about 73,000 clones, nearly 90% of them seen once. The input for sequencing was peripheral blood, taken 28 days after the second AZD1222 dose. The receptors stem from an adult who received the AZD1222 COVID-19 vaccine. Both conserved end residues are part of each CDR3. A D gene is named only where the DNA matches it firmly. The listing skips clone size in some rows; elsewhere it reads once, few, many or a size class.

>21|TRBV5-1|-|TRBJ2-3|TRBD2
CASSSKALRLAGGTSTDTQYF
TGCGCCAGCAGCTCTAAAGCCTTACGACTAGCGGGGGGCACTAGCACAGATACGCAGTATTTT
>19|TRBV5-3|-|TRBJ1-6|TRBD1
CARSPRQGVCGAYNSPLHF
TGTGCCAGAAGCCCCAGACAGGGGGTGTGTGGCGCCTATAATTCACCCCTCCACTTT
>15|TRBV19|once|TRBJ1-2|-
CASSLGGYALYGYTF
TGTGCCAGTAGTCTGGGGGGCTATGCTCTCTATGGCTACACCTTC
>18|TRBV5-1|-|TRBJ1-6|TRBD1
CASSLASTGGSYNSPLHF
TGCGCCAGCAGCTTGGCCTCGACAGGGGGTTCCTATAATTCACCCCTCCACTTT
>15|TRBV28|once|TRBJ2-7|-
CASSTAGVPSYEQYF
TGTGCCAGCAGTACCGCAGGGGTTCCTTCTTACGAGCAGTACTTC
>12|TRBV18|-|TRBJ2-1|-
CASSPLSNEQFF
TGTGCCAGCTCACCCCTCAGCAATGAGCAGTTCTTC
>16|TRBV4-2|-|TRBJ1-2|-
CASSQDQGTPHYGYTF
TGTGCCAGCAGCCAAGATCAAGGGACGCCGCACTATGGCTACACCTTC
>14|TRBV7-9|-|TRBJ2-2|-
CASRIGANTGELFF
TGTGCCAGCAGGATAGGGGCCAACACCGGGGAGCTGTTTTTT
>15|TRBV10-3|-|TRBJ1-6|TRBD1
CAISEAGQGVHLLHF
TGTGCCATCAGTGAAGCGGGACAGGGGGTCCACCTTCTCCACTTT
>15|TRBV10-2|-|TRBJ1-6|TRBD1
CASRDRQGMNSPLHF
TGCGCCAGCAGAGACAGACAGGGGATGAATTCACCCCTCCACTTT
>14|TRBV5-1|-|TRBJ2-3|TRBD1
CASSMGQNTDTQYF
TGCGCCAGCAGCATGGGACAGAACACAGATACGCAGTATTTT
>14|TRBV6-1|-|TRBJ2-3|-
CASSELAGRDTQYF
TGTGCCAGCAGTGAATTGGCAGGGAGGGATACGCAGTATTTT
>12|TRBV2|-|TRBJ1-1|-
CASRGGSTEAFF
TGTGCCAGCAGGGGGGGGAGCACTGAAGCTTTCTTT
>14|TRBV2|-|TRBJ2-7|-
CASSALGTAYEQYF
TGTGCCAGCAGTGCTCTGGGGACGGCCTACGAGCAGTACTTC
>17|TRBV7-8|-|TRBJ1-1|TRBD1
CASSFRGLDNLNTEAFF
TGTGCCAGCAGCTTCAGGGGGCTGGACAACCTGAACACTGAAGCTTTCTTT
>18|TRBV11-2|-|TRBJ2-1|TRBD1
CASSLVPTGGMGYNEQFF
TGTGCCAGCAGCTTAGTTCCGACAGGGGGAATGGGTTACAATGAGCAGTTCTTC
>19|TRBV9|-|TRBJ1-2|TRBD1
CASTYLERTGLGAGYGYTF
TGTGCCAGCACATACCTGGAGAGGACAGGGCTAGGCGCGGGCTATGGCTACACCTTC
>15|TRBV15|-|TRBJ2-1|TRBD2
CATSRFPGGRDEQFF
TGTGCCACCAGCAGATTCCCGGGAGGGCGCGATGAGCAGTTCTTC
>15|TRBV2|-|TRBJ1-2|TRBD1
CASQGAGRVVDGYTF
TGTGCCAGCCAGGGGGCAGGGAGGGTAGTTGATGGCTACACCTTC
>14|TRBV30|-|TRBJ2-3|TRBD2
CAWSVLVGRETQYF
TGTGCCTGGAGTGTTCTGGTGGGGCGGGAGACGCAGTATTTT
>15|TRBV4-3|-|TRBJ2-1|TRBD1
CASRQGTGVYNEQFF
TGCGCCAGCAGGCAAGGGACAGGGGTTTACAATGAGCAGTTCTTC
>16|TRBV28|-|TRBJ2-3|-
CASRGGGPRRTDTQYF
TGTGCCAGCAGAGGGGGAGGGCCGCGTCGCACAGATACGCAGTATTTT
>13|TRBV12-3/TRBV12-4|-|TRBJ1-6|-
CASNRAQNSPLHF
TGTGCCAGCAACAGGGCCCAGAATTCACCCCTCCACTTT
>13|TRBV11-1|-|TRBJ1-5|-
CASSLGSGQPQHF
TGTGCCAGCAGCTTAGGTTCAGGGCAGCCCCAGCATTTT
>17|TRBV30|-|TRBJ1-1|-
CAWSALLYRVSNTEAFF
TGTGCCTGGAGTGCTTTACTATACAGGGTCTCTAACACTGAAGCTTTCTTT
>15|TRBV6-6|-|TRBJ1-5|TRBD1
CASSYTRTGGQPQHF
TGTGCCAGCAGTTACACCAGGACAGGGGGCCAGCCCCAGCATTTT
>11|TRBV6-6|-|TRBJ2-1|-
CASSSESEQFF
TGTGCCAGCAGCTCCGAATCAGAGCAGTTCTTC
>18|TRBV4-3|-|TRBJ2-2|-
CASSQDSLAGAFTGELFF
TGCGCCAGCAGCCAAGATTCTTTGGCGGGGGCTTTCACCGGGGAGCTGTTTTTT
>15|TRBV25-1|-|TRBJ1-3|TRBD1
CASRQTGSSGNTIYF
TGTGCCAGCAGGCAGACAGGGAGCTCTGGAAACACCATATATTTT
>13|TRBV5-1|-|TRBJ2-7|TRBD1
CASSRQGGDEQYF
TGCGCCAGCAGCAGACAGGGCGGCGACGAGCAGTACTTC
>15|TRBV15|-|TRBJ2-5|-
CATSREKTREETQYF
TGTGCCACCAGCAGAGAGAAGACAAGGGAAGAGACCCAGTACTTC